Listed below are T cell receptor beta chains from one sample, sequenced in a study of shared clonotypes between healthy human individuals. Sequenced by immunoSEQ multiplex PCR; TCRdb stores in-frame clones only, minus some. Here the sample spans around 700,000 clones, 60% to 75% being singletons. The sequencing input was memory CD4+ T cells sorted from blood. These receptors were collected from a woman in her twenties or thirties in good health. Each CDR3 is given with its conserved first and last residue. The D gene is left open where the match is weak. Where a row states a size, it is once, few, many or the class of an expanded clone; other rows omit it.

j_gene: TRBJ2-7
d_gene: NA
len: 14
v_gene: TRBV5-1
abundance: NA
CDR3nt: TGCGCCAGCAGGGGGGGACAAACCTCCTCCGAGCAGTACTTC
CDR3aa: CASRGGQTSSEQYF

j_gene: TRBJ2-1
d_gene: NA
len: 16
v_gene: TRBV7-9
abundance: NA
CDR3nt: TGTGCCAGCAGCTTAAGGGCGGGAAACCACAGGAATGAGCAGTTCTTC
CDR3aa: CASSLRAGNHRNEQFF

j_gene: TRBJ1-2
d_gene: NA
len: 13
v_gene: TRBV4-2
abundance: NA
CDR3nt: TGTGCCAGCAGCCAAGAGGAGGGTATCGGCTACACCTTC
CDR3aa: CASSQEEGIGYTF

j_gene: TRBJ1-5
d_gene: TRBD1
len: 14
v_gene: TRBV6-5
abundance: NA
CDR3nt: TGTGCCAGCAGCCGCCAGGGGGGTGGACAGCCCCAGCATTTT
CDR3aa: CASSRQGGGQPQHF

j_gene: TRBJ2-7
d_gene: NA
len: 14
v_gene: TRBV10-3
abundance: NA
CDR3nt: TGTGCCATCAGTGATGGGCTTAGCTCCTACGAGCAGTACTTC
CDR3aa: CAISDGLSSYEQYF

j_gene: TRBJ1-2
d_gene: NA
len: 15
v_gene: TRBV28
abundance: few
CDR3nt: TGTGCCAGCAGTTTAGGGGGGAATGCTAACTATGGCTACACCTTC
CDR3aa: CASSLGGNANYGYTF

j_gene: TRBJ1-5
d_gene: NA
len: 18
v_gene: TRBV28
abundance: once
CDR3nt: TGTGCCAGCAGTTTAGGGAACGGGCAGGGTTATAGCAATCAGCCCCAGCATTTT
CDR3aa: CASSLGNGQGYSNQPQHF

j_gene: TRBJ1-5
d_gene: TRBD1
len: 15
v_gene: TRBV7-2
abundance: NA
CDR3nt: TGTGCCAGCAGCCCGGGGGGACAGGGCTATCAGCCCCAGCATTTT
CDR3aa: CASSPGGQGYQPQHF

j_gene: TRBJ1-1
d_gene: TRBD1
len: 12
v_gene: TRBV5-1
abundance: NA
CDR3nt: TGCGCCAGCAGCTTGGAGGCGGGACAGGGGACGTTT
CDR3aa: CASSLEAGQGTF

j_gene: TRBJ2-2
d_gene: NA
len: 16
v_gene: TRBV15
abundance: NA
CDR3nt: TGTGCCACCAGCAGAGACCTTCTAGAAAGGGGCGGGGAGCTGTTTTTT
CDR3aa: CATSRDLLERGGELFF

j_gene: TRBJ2-2
d_gene: NA
len: 14
v_gene: TRBV6-6
abundance: NA
CDR3nt: TGTGCCAGCAGTCCCACAGGGAACACCGGGGAGCTGTTTTTT
CDR3aa: CASSPTGNTGELFF

j_gene: TRBJ1-5
d_gene: NA
len: 15
v_gene: TRBV6-1
abundance: NA
CDR3nt: TGTGCCAGCAGTGCTCCGACGAGGAGCAATCAGCCCCAGCATTTT
CDR3aa: CASSAPTRSNQPQHF

j_gene: TRBJ2-3
d_gene: TRBD1
len: 15
v_gene: TRBV7-3
abundance: NA
CDR3nt: TGTGCCAGCAGCGTCAGGACAGGGGGCTTTGATACGCAGTATTTT
CDR3aa: CASSVRTGGFDTQYF

j_gene: TRBJ1-1
d_gene: NA
len: 13
v_gene: TRBV30
abundance: NA
CDR3nt: TGTGCCTGGCAGAGGGCCTGGGACACTGAAGCTTTCTTT
CDR3aa: CAWQRAWDTEAFF

j_gene: TRBJ2-7
d_gene: TRBD2
len: 14
v_gene: TRBV6-5
abundance: once
CDR3nt: TGTGCCAGCGGAACTAGCGGAGGGTTTAGCGAGCAGTACTTC
CDR3aa: CASGTSGGFSEQYF

j_gene: TRBJ2-7
d_gene: NA
len: 11
v_gene: TRBV5-4
abundance: NA
CDR3nt: TGTGCCAGCAGCTCTACTAGCGAGCAGTACTTC
CDR3aa: CASSSTSEQYF

j_gene: TRBJ1-3
d_gene: NA
len: 15
v_gene: TRBV23-1
abundance: once
CDR3nt: TGCGCCAGCAGAATCAGGGTCCACTCTGGAAACACCATATATTTT
CDR3aa: CASRIRVHSGNTIYF

j_gene: TRBJ2-3
d_gene: TRBD1
len: 14
v_gene: TRBV5-1
abundance: NA
CDR3nt: TGCGCCAGCGCGGACAGGTCGGCCTCAGATACGCAGTATTTT
CDR3aa: CASADRSASDTQYF

j_gene: TRBJ1-3
d_gene: NA
len: 15
v_gene: TRBV5-1
abundance: NA
CDR3nt: TGCGCCAGCAGCTTGGCCAAGGACCCTGGAAACACCATATATTTT
CDR3aa: CASSLAKDPGNTIYF

j_gene: TRBJ1-1
d_gene: TRBD1
len: 15
v_gene: TRBV5-4
abundance: few
CDR3nt: TGTGCCAGCAGCTTGGTCGATGCAGGGGGATTGAGAGCTTTCTTT
CDR3aa: CASSLVDAGGLRAFF

j_gene: TRBJ1-2
d_gene: NA
len: 14
v_gene: TRBV5-1
abundance: NA
CDR3nt: TGCGCCAGCAGTTGGGGCCTAGCTAACTATGGCTACACCTTC
CDR3aa: CASSWGLANYGYTF

j_gene: TRBJ2-5
d_gene: NA
len: 13
v_gene: TRBV27
abundance: NA
CDR3nt: TGTGCCAGCAGTTTATCGGGGCTAGGGACCCAGTACTTC
CDR3aa: CASSLSGLGTQYF